What follows is one TCR beta chain and its context. This entry belongs to a study of blood T cell repertoires in COVID-19. The wider study: Samples taken during acute and convalescent COVID-19 were collected in the United States, Italy and Spain. PBMCs, B-cell-depleted T cells, or T cells provided the cDNA or gDNA that made up the material.

Recruited during active infection, patients (from Seattle) were subsequently followed longitudinally. V gave up 4 bases and J gave up 5 bases, with 19 bases separating them. The CDR3 sequence is 16 residues long. Germline loops: CDR1 SGHNT, CDR2 YYREEE (reference sequence). Source study methods: Using reference gene primer amplification, nucleated cell counts were estimated. TCRdb's copy holds only in-frame clones and misses some; the assay was immunoSEQ multiplex PCR. V and J calls and clone size come straight from that table; D and trimming were deduced from the DNA. The sample has tens of thousands of clones; approximately 90% are singletons.

The clonotype originates from an older woman with COVID-19, enrolled during active disease. The gene calls are TRBV5-4 and TRBJ2-1; D is uncertain. Sequencing was carried out using peripheral blood. The CDR3 nucleotides are TGTGCCAGCAGCCCTACCGACTCCCCCCTACACAATGAGCAGTTCTTC. Its protein is CASSPTDSPLHNEQFF. Variable domain in full (rest from reference TRBV5-4 and TRBJ2-1): ETGVTQSPTHLIKTRGQQVTLRCSSQSGHNTVSWYQQALGQGPQFIFQYYREEENGRGNFPPRFSGLQFPNYSSELNVNALELDDSALYLCASSPTDSPLHNEQFFGPGTRLTVL.